One and the same sample provided the 8 T cell receptor beta chains below, sequenced in a study of graft-versus-host responses after intestinal transplantation. Repertoires were generated with immunoSEQ multiplex PCR, while TCRdb's copy carries only in-frame clones and drops some. This sample has approximately 14,000 clones, with more than 75% found just once. Source: bone marrow, taken about 120 days after intestinal transplantation. The receptor source for this set is a human patient who received an intestinal transplant, so some T cells may come from the graft donor.

This chain joins TRBV18 and TRBJ1-6; no definite D call. Trimming took off 8 bases at V and 0 bases at J, with 11 bases between the two ends. Germline V lookup: CDR1 KGHSH, CDR2 LQKENI. There are 15 residues in the CDR3. The CDR3 nucleotides read TGTGCCAGCAAGGGTGATAGCTCCTATAATTCACCCCTCCACTTT. Its protein is CASKGDSSYNSPLHF.

V gene TRBV30 combines with J gene TRBJ1-6, with D unclear. V dropped 6 bases and J dropped 7 bases, with 13 bases sitting between them. Germline V gene sequence: CDR1 GTSNPN, CDR2 SVGIG (reference sequence). CDR3 length: 13 residues. The CDR3 DNA reads as TGTGCCTGCCGCGGGGTAGGCAATTCACCCCTCCACTTT. As protein: CACRGVGNSPLHF. The complete variable domain, with remaining parts taken from reference TRBV30 and TRBJ1-6, reads SQTIHQWPATLVQPVGSPLSLECTVEGTSNPNLYWYRQAAGRGLQLLFYSVGIGQISSEVPQNLSASRPQDRQFILSSKKLLLSDSGFYLCACRGVGNSPLHFGNGTRLTVT.

The V call is TRBV7-3, the J call TRBJ2-1; maybe TRBD2 (5 bases). The germline CDR1 and CDR2 sequences are SGHTA and FQGTGA. The length of the CDR3 is 17 residues. Trimming cost V 5 bases and J 5 bases, with 22 bases left between them. The CDR3 protein is CASSPGVVVLNNNEQFF. As DNA, the CDR3 is TGTGCCAGCAGCCCCGGGGTGGTGGTCTTAAACAACAATGAGCAGTTCTTC.

This rearrangement joins TRBV23-1 to TRBJ2-3; D is unresolved. TRBV23-1 counts as an open reading frame of uncertain function. The CDR3 is made up of 16 amino acids. V dropped 7 bases and J dropped 4 bases, with 21 bases sitting between them. The CDR3 DNA is TGCGCCAGCAATATGAGAACCTTTGGTATCGCAGATACGCAGTATTTT. Its translation: CASNMRTFGIADTQYF.

Relative to its sample, this clone is large. The V and J genes are TRBV27 and TRBJ2-7; D not certain. CDR1 and CDR2 from the germline V gene are MNHEY and SMNVEV (reference sequence). The CDR3 covers 13 residues. V gave up 0 bases and J gave up 1 base, with 4 bases separating them. Written as DNA, the CDR3 is TGTGCCAGCAGTTTATCGCGGTCCTACGAGCAGTACTTC. Protein sequence: CASSLSRSYEQYF.

The chain uses TRBV28 and TRBJ2-3, with 9 bases identical to TRBD1. The ends lost 5 bases at V and 2 bases at J; junction bases unmatched: 8. CDR3 size: 16 residues. Germline values: CDR1 MDHEN, CDR2 SYDVKM. In DNA form, the CDR3 reads TGTGCCAGCAGTCCCGGGACAGGGAGAGTCACAGATACGCAGTATTTT. Its protein is CASSPGTGRVTDTQYF.

This sequence joins TRBV7-3 and TRBJ2-1; D may be TRBD2 (5 bases). Looked up from germline, CDR1 is SGHTA and CDR2 is FQGTGA. Trimming shortened V by 5 bases and J by 8 bases, and 13 bases separated the two germline ends. The CDR3 has 13 amino acids. CDR3 in DNA: TGTGCCAGCAGCACCACTAGAGCGGATGAGCAGTTCTTC. This gives the protein CASSTTRADEQFF.

The chain carries TRBV19 and TRBJ2-6, with TRBD1 matching over 8 bases. J lost 1 base, V lost 6 bases, and 8 bases had no gene match. This CDR3 is 17 amino acids long. Germline CDR1 reads LNHDA; CDR2 reads SQIVND (reference sequence). DNA for the CDR3: TGTGCCAGTAGATCGGACAGGGTGGCGTCTGGGGCCAACGTCCTGACTTTC. It specifies CASRSDRVASGANVLTF.